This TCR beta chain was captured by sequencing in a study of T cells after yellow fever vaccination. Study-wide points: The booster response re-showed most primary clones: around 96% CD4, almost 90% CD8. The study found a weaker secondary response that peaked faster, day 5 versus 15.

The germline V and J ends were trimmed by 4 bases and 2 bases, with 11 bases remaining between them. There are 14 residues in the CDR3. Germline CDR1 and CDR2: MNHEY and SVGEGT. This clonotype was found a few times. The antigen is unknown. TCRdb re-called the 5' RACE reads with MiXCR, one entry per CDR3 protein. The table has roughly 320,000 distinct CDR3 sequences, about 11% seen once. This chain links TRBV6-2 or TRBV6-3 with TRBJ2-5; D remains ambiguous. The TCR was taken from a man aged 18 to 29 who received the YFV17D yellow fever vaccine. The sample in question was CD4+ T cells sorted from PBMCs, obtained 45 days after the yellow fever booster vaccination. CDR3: CASSWYTSQETQYF. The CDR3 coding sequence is TGTGCCAGCAGTTGGTACACCTCTCAAGAGACCCAGTACTTC.